The 18 T cell receptor beta chains below were found in one sample sequenced in a study of identical twins. TCRdb processed the 5' RACE reads anew with MiXCR; each CDR3 protein has one entry. The table has about 660,000 distinct CDR3 sequences, 8.5% to 9% seen once. These data were likewise used in another study, on yellow fever vaccine responses in identical twins.

Input material: PBMCs. All receptors derive from a woman between 18 and 29 years old in good health.

This clonotype was counted between two and nine times. The chain has TRBV12-3 or TRBV12-4 and TRBJ2-7; weak D call: TRBD1 (6 bases). The CDR3 sequence is 14 residues long. V was shortened by 6 bases and J by 4 bases, with 16 bases between the two germline ends. The CDR3 loop reads CASRPDRSAYEQYF. In DNA form, the CDR3 reads TGTGCCAGCAGACCCGACAGGAGTGCGTACGAGCAGTACTTC.

J is TRBJ2-5 and V is TRBV20-1, with 10 bases fitting TRBD2. The germline CDR1 and CDR2 sequences are DFQATT and SNEGSKA (reference sequence). V shed 0 bases, J shed 5 bases, and the junction held 6 bases outside the gene matches. The CDR3 runs to 15 residues. CDR3 sequence: CSARDWGTSEETQYF. As DNA, the CDR3 is TGCAGTGCTAGAGATTGGGGGACTAGCGAGGAGACCCAGTACTTC.

The V and J genes are TRBV9 and TRBJ2-3, with 13 bases identical to TRBD2. V shed 3 bases, J shed 2 bases, and the junction held 3 bases outside the gene matches. The germline gives CDR1 SGDLS, CDR2 YYNGEE. This CDR3 is 16 amino acids long. CDR3 nucleotides: TGTGCCAGCAGCGGTGGGACTAGCGGGACCACAGATACGCAGTATTTT. This codes for CASSGGTSGTTDTQYF. Variable domain in full (rest from reference TRBV9 and TRBJ2-3): DSGVTQTPKHLITATGQRVTLRCSPRSGDLSVYWYQQSLDQGLQFLIQYYNGEERAKGNILERFSAQQFPDLHSELNLSSLELGDSALYFCASSGGTSGTTDTQYFGPGTRLTVL.

This clonotype was picked up one time. The chain is built from TRBV7-2 and TRBJ2-7, with 11 nucleotides matching TRBD2. CDR1 is SGHTA, CDR2 FQGNSA, per germline. Trimming removed 5 bases from V and 4 bases from J; junction bases left unmatched: 7. The CDR3 totals 15 residues. The CDR3 DNA is TGTGCCAGCAGCCATATAGCGGGAGGGCCGTACGAGCAGTACTTC. Translation gives CASSHIAGGPYEQYF.

The chain uses TRBV30 and TRBJ2-5; TRBD2 might be the D (6 bases). Germline V gene lookup returns CDR1 GTSNPN and CDR2 SVGIG (reference sequence). The CDR3 has 13 amino acids. V gave up 2 bases and J gave up 5 bases, with 12 bases separating them. The CDR3 loop is CAWSPLGGETQYF. The CDR3, as DNA: TGTGCCTGGAGTCCCCTAGGAGGGGAGACCCAGTACTTC.

This clonotype was counted ten times or more. The V gene is TRBV5-1, the J gene TRBJ1-1; D perhaps matches TRBD1 (6 bases). Germline V gives CDR1 SGHRS, CDR2 YFSETQ. V shed 4 bases and J shed 0 bases, with 19 bases lying between them. This CDR3 has 17 residues. The CDR3 DNA sequence: TGCGCCAGCAGCCGTCCCTCCGGGACACCTTTGAACACTGAAGCTTTCTTT. Its protein is CASSRPSGTPLNTEAFF.

The chain has TRBV6-5 and TRBJ2-7; D perhaps matches TRBD2 (6 bases). From germline, CDR1 is MNHEY and CDR2 SVGAGI. CDR3 length equals 16 residues. V lost 0 bases and J 3 bases, leaving 15 bases between the germline ends. The CDR3 here is CASSYSEAGNLYEQYF. CDR3 DNA sequence: TGTGCCAGCAGTTACTCGGAGGCGGGAAACCTCTACGAGCAGTACTTC.

CDR3 coding DNA: TGTGCCAGCATGGGGGACAGGGTAATCCTCTACGAGCAGTACTTC. Translation gives CASMGDRVILYEQYF. V usage is TRBV25-1 and J usage is TRBJ2-7; 9 bases are a match to TRBD1. The CDR3 contains 15 residues. Trimming took 7 bases from V and 3 from J; bases not matched to a gene: 10. The germline V gene encodes CDR1 MGHDK and CDR2 SYGVNS.

This clonotype was recorded many times. The V gene is TRBV11-2, the J gene TRBJ2-7; either TRBD1 or TRBD2 may supply D (5 bases each). Germline V CDR1 and CDR2: SGHAT, FQNNGV. Trimming pared 1 base from V and 2 bases from J, leaving 18 bases between. This CDR3 region has 17 residues. CDR3 in amino acids: CASSLAKGTSLAYEQYF. In DNA, the CDR3 is TGTGCCAGCAGCTTAGCAAAGGGGACCTCTTTAGCCTACGAGCAGTACTTC.

The V and J genes are TRBV20-1 and TRBJ2-7; 11 positions agree with TRBD2. CDR1 and CDR2 (germline): DFQATT, SNEGSKA (reference sequence). With V trimmed by 3 bases and J by 2 bases, 3 bases remained unmatched. The CDR3 has 14 amino acids. The CDR3 DNA sequence: TGCAGTGCTAGCCGACTAGCGGGGACCTACGAGCAGTACTTC. Amino acids: CSASRLAGTYEQYF.

This clonotype appeared a few times. The chain carries TRBV2 and TRBJ2-2; 9 bases are a match to TRBD1. Looked up from germline, CDR1 is SNHLY and CDR2 is FYNNEI. CDR3 length equals 13 residues. Trimming cost V 8 bases and J 6 bases; bases outside gene matches: 4. The CDR3 region is CASRDREAGELFF. CDR3 in DNA: TGTGCCAGCCGGGACAGGGAAGCCGGGGAGCTGTTTTTT.

The CDR3 is CAISERSGLSTDTQYF. For the CDR3, the DNA is TGTGCCATCAGTGAGCGTTCCGGGCTTAGCACAGATACGCAGTATTTT. The chain joins TRBV10-3 to TRBJ2-3; D is uncertain. The CDR3 runs 16 residues. Trimming removed 2 bases at V and 0 bases at J, with 12 bases between. From germline, CDR1 is ENHRY and CDR2 SYGVKD.

This clonotype was seen a handful of times. The CDR3 DNA is TGTGCCAGCAGTTTGCATGGGACAGGGTCGAACGAGCAGTACTTC. Translation: CASSLHGTGSNEQYF. The V and J genes are TRBV27 and TRBJ2-7, with TRBD1 matching 9 bases. The CDR3 has 15 residues. V dropped 3 bases and J dropped 5; count of bases not matched to a gene: 8. CDR1 and CDR2 (germline): MNHEY, SMNVEV (reference sequence).

The chain uses TRBV19 and TRBJ2-7, with TRBD1 matching 8 bases. CDR3 length: 16 residues. V shed 3 bases, J shed 4 bases, and the junction held 11 bases outside the gene matches. Germline CDR1 is LNHDA and CDR2 is SQIVND (reference sequence). CDR3 DNA: TGTGCCAGTAGTATCCAATCCGGGACAGGCCTGTACGAGCAGTACTTC. Protein product: CASSIQSGTGLYEQYF.

The chain combines TRBV20-1 with TRBJ2-1; D is unclear. V lost 5 bases and J lost 7, with 21 bases in between. The CDR3 extends over 15 amino acids. Germline CDR1 DFQATT, CDR2 SNEGSKA (reference sequence). CDR3 sequence (DNA): TGCAGTGCTGCACCTGTTACGGACCTACTGAATGAGCAGTTCTTC. Its protein product is CSAAPVTDLLNEQFF.

This chain connects TRBV5-1 to TRBJ2-7; 8 nucleotides match TRBD2. Germline V CDR1 and CDR2: SGHRS, YFSETQ. Trimming removed 0 bases from V and 6 bases from J; junction bases left unmatched: 8. The CDR3 is made up of 15 amino acids. The CDR3 reads CASSLVSGGAVEQYF. CDR3 DNA: TGCGCCAGCAGCTTGGTTTCGGGAGGGGCTGTCGAGCAGTACTTC.

The genes are TRBV7-2 and TRBJ2-7; a weak D match, TRBD2 (6 bases). The germline gives CDR1 SGHTA, CDR2 FQGNSA. The CDR3 runs to 14 residues. Trimming left V 2 bases short and J 3 bases short, with 11 bases between. The CDR3 DNA follows: TGTGCCAGCAGCTTAACCCAGGGAGGCTACGAGCAGTACTTC. Translated, it gives CASSLTQGGYEQYF.

This clonotype occurred a few times. The chain couples TRBV12-3 or TRBV12-4 to TRBJ1-5; 10 nucleotides align to TRBD1. CDR3 length equals 16 residues. V lost 5 bases, J lost 2 bases, and 6 bases stayed unmatched. In DNA, the CDR3 is TGTGCCAGCAGTACCGACAGGGGGCTTGGCAATCAGCCCCAGCATTTT. Translated: CASSTDRGLGNQPQHF.